The rows below give T cell receptor beta chains drawn from one sample of a study of blood T cell repertoires in COVID-19. Clones were sequenced by immunoSEQ multiplex PCR, and TCRdb holds only the in-frame ones, with some missing. The table lists roughly 300,000 clones, over 75% of them singletons. Sequencing input: peripheral blood. The origin of the receptors is a woman aged 25 to 39 with COVID-19, enrolled during active disease. Each CDR3 is given with its conserved first and last residue. The D gene is left open where the match is weak. The size entry is marked missing in some rows and otherwise reads once, few, many or a size class.

CASSFQGGYTEAFF,TGTGCCAGCAGCTTTCAGGGGGGCTACACTGAAGCTTTCTTT,TRBD1,.,TRBJ1-1,TRBV7-3
CASSPYTGELFF,TGTGCCAGCAGCCCTTACACCGGGGAGCTGTTTTTT,.,.,TRBJ2-2,TRBV7-3
CASVPAGTMGETQYF,TGTGCCAGCGTCCCAGCCGGGACTATGGGAGAGACCCAGTACTTC,TRBD2,once,TRBJ2-5,TRBV2
CASSLPGGPGTSGNEQFF,TGTGCCAGCAGTTTGCCCGGGGGGCCCGGGACTAGCGGGAATGAGCAGTTCTTC,TRBD2,.,TRBJ2-1,TRBV28
CASDPIGGNIQYF,TGTGCCAGCGACCCAATAGGAGGAAACATTCAGTACTTC,.,.,TRBJ2-4,TRBV2
CASSYTAGEAYNSPLHF,TGTGCCAGCAGTTACACCGCCGGTGAGGCCTATAATTCACCCCTCCACTTT,.,.,TRBJ1-6,TRBV6-2/TRBV6-3
CASSQGLAGTDTQYF,TGTGCCAGCAGCCAGGGACTAGCGGGCACAGATACGCAGTATTTT,TRBD2,.,TRBJ2-3,TRBV3-1/TRBV3-2
CASRKEGQAGELFF,TGTGCCAGCAGGAAGGAGGGTCAGGCCGGGGAGCTGTTTTTT,.,.,TRBJ2-2,TRBV6-4
CASSPGTVVGTEAFF,TGCGCCAGCAGCCCTGGGACAGTCGTGGGCACTGAAGCTTTCTTT,TRBD1,.,TRBJ1-1,TRBV5-1
CASSLGDREEKPQHF,TGTGCCAGCAGCTTGGGGGACAGGGAGGAGAAGCCCCAGCATTTT,TRBD1,.,TRBJ1-5,TRBV5-6
CASSQLTGKTGELFF,TGTGCCAGCAGCCAATTAACAGGGAAAACCGGGGAGCTGTTTTTT,.,.,TRBJ2-2,TRBV3-1/TRBV3-2
CASSIRVSTDTQYF,TGTGCCAGTAGTATACGGGTGAGCACAGATACGCAGTATTTT,.,.,TRBJ2-3,TRBV19
CASKPGHSADTQYF,TGTGCCAGCAAACCGGGACATTCAGCAGATACGCAGTATTTT,.,.,TRBJ2-3,TRBV9
CASSKTSGSTDTQYF,TGTGCCAGCAGTAAGACTAGCGGGAGTACAGATACGCAGTATTTT,TRBD2,.,TRBJ2-3,TRBV2
CASSVRGQGNSPLHF,TGTGCCAGCAGCGTAAGGGGACAGGGAAACTCACCCCTCCACTTT,TRBD1,.,TRBJ1-6,TRBV9
CASNDPIGLAGGLCPYEQYF,TGTGCCAGCAACGACCCAATAGGACTAGCGGGAGGCTTGTGCCCCTACGAGCAGTACTTC,.,.,TRBJ2-7,TRBV21-1
CASSHEQATNYGYTF,TGCGCCAGCAGCCACGAACAGGCTACTAACTATGGCTACACCTTC,.,.,TRBJ1-2,TRBV4-3
CASSFVGGSTIYF,TGTGCCAGCAGTTTTGTGGGGGGGAGCACCATATATTTT,.,.,TRBJ1-3,TRBV12-3/TRBV12-4
CASSQGTGRNTEAFF,TGTGCCAGCAGCCAAGGGACAGGCCGCAACACTGAAGCTTTCTTT,TRBD1,.,TRBJ1-1,TRBV6-6
CASSPSWGEETQYF,TGTGCCAGCAGCCCATCCTGGGGGGAAGAGACCCAGTACTTC,.,.,TRBJ2-5,TRBV28
CAISESSPAGGNTDTQYF,TGTGCCATCAGTGAGTCGAGCCCAGCGGGAGGGAACACAGATACGCAGTATTTT,TRBD2,.,TRBJ2-3,TRBV10-3
CASVEGSLPSTDTQYF,TGCGCCAGCGTGGAGGGTTCTCTCCCTAGCACAGATACGCAGTATTTT,.,.,TRBJ2-3,TRBV5-1
CASSHPGHTYEQYF,TGTGCCAGCAGCCATCCGGGACACACCTACGAGCAGTACTTC,.,.,TRBJ2-7,TRBV3-1/TRBV3-2
CASSEFNRDYGYTF,TGTGCCAGCAGTGAATTCAACAGGGACTATGGCTACACCTTC,.,.,TRBJ1-2,TRBV25-1
CASRSSGRANEQFF,TGTGCCAGCAGGTCTAGCGGGAGGGCCAATGAGCAGTTCTTC,TRBD2,.,TRBJ2-1,TRBV7-9
CASSLGTGSYEQYF,TGTGCCAGCAGCCTCGGGACAGGCTCCTACGAGCAGTACTTC,TRBD1,few,TRBJ2-7,TRBV11-2
CASSLGDSEAFF,TGTGCCAGCAGCTTAGGGGACAGTGAAGCTTTCTTT,TRBD1,.,TRBJ1-1,TRBV7-9
CASTPRGRNTEAFF,TGTGCCAGCACCCCCCGCGGCCGTAACACTGAAGCTTTCTTT,.,few,TRBJ1-1,TRBV7-8
CASSLSGRDNYGYTF,TGTGCCAGCAGCTTGTCCGGGAGGGATAACTATGGCTACACCTTC,.,once,TRBJ1-2,TRBV7-9
CASSVALQETQYF,TGTGCCAGCAGCGTAGCACTACAAGAGACCCAGTACTTC,.,.,TRBJ2-5,TRBV9
CASSSPGSNQPQHF,TGTGCCAGCAGCTCCCCGGGTAGCAATCAGCCCCAGCATTTT,.,once,TRBJ1-5,TRBV28
CASSPAGTGDETQYF,TGTGCCAGCAGCCCCGCCGGGACAGGGGACGAGACCCAGTACTTC,TRBD1,once,TRBJ2-5,TRBV5-4
CASSNRGQAGELFF,TGTGCCAGCAGCAACAGGGGGCAAGCCGGGGAGCTGTTTTTT,TRBD1,.,TRBJ2-2,TRBV6-6